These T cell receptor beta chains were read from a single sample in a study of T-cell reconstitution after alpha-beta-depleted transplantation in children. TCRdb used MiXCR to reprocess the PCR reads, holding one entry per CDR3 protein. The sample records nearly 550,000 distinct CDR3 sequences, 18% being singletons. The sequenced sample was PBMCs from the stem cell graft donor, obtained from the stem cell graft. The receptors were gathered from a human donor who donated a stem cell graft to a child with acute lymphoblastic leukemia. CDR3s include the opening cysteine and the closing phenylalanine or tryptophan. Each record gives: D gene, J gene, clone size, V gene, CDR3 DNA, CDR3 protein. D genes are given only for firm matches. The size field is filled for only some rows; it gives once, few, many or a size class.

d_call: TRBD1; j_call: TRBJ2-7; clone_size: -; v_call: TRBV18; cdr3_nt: TGTGCCAGTTCATCCGGGACAGGGATCACTGAGCAGTACTTC; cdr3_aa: CASSSGTGITEQYF
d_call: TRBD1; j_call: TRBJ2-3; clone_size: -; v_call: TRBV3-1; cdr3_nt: TGTGCCAGCAACCCGGACAGGGCTTACACAGATACGCAGTATTTT; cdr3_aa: CASNPDRAYTDTQYF
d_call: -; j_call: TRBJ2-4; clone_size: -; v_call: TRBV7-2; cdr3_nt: TGTGCCAGCAGCTCCGACAGCCTAGCCAAAAACATTCAGTACTTC; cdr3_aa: CASSSDSLAKNIQYF
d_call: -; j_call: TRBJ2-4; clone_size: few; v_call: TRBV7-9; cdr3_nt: TGTGCCAGCAGCTTAGGTCGGGAGTGGGCCAAAAACATTCAGTACTTC; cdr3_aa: CASSLGREWAKNIQYF
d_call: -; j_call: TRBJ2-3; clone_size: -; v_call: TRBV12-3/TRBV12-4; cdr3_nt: TGTGCCAGCAGCGGGGGTTGGGCTAGGAGGAAAGTAGATACGCAGTATTTT; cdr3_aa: CASSGGWARRKVDTQYF
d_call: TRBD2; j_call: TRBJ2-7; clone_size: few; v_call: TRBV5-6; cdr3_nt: TGTGCCAGCAGCTTGAGGACTAGCGGGAGGGGGACCTACGAGCAGTACTTC; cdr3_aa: CASSLRTSGRGTYEQYF
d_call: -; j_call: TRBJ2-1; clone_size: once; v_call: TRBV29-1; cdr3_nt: TGCTCGACGGGGAGCTCCTACAATGAGCAGTTCTTC; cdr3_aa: CSTGSSYNEQFF
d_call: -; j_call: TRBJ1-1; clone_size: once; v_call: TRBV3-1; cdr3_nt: TGTGCCAGCAGCCAAGGAGGTTCAGGGTCCCTGAACACTGAAGCTTTCTTT; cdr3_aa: CASSQGGSGSLNTEAFF
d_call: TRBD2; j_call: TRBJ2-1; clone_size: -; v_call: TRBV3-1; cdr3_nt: TGTGCCAGCAGCCAAAGACTAGCGTACGAGCAGTTCTTC; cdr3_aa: CASSQRLAYEQFF
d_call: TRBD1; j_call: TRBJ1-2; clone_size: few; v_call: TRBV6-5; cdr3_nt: TGTGCCAGCAGTCACTCCTTACCGGGACAGGGGCTTGGCTACACCTTC; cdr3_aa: CASSHSLPGQGLGYTF
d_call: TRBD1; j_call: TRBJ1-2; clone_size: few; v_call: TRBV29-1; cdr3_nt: TGCAGCGTTGAAGATCTTGACCCCCAGGGGGCCGACTATGGCTACACCTTC; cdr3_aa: CSVEDLDPQGADYGYTF
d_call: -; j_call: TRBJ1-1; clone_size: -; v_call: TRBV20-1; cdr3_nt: TGCAGTGCTAGCCCCACAGCGAGAGGGACTGAAGCTTTCTTT; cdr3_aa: CSASPTARGTEAFF
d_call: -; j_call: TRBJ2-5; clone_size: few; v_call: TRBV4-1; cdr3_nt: TGCGCCAGCAGCCAAGAAATCGCAGAGACCCAGTACTTC; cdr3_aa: CASSQEIAETQYF
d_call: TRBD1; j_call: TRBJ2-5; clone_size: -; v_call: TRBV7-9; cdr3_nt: TGTGCCAGCAAATTCGGACAGGGCAACTTAGGGACCCAGTACTTC; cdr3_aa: CASKFGQGNLGTQYF